The entry below describes one T cell receptor (beta chain). The data stem from a study of shared T cell receptors in the human thymus. Germline assignment: CDR1 MGHDK and CDR2 SYGVNS. The CDR3 is 14 residues long. V lost 1 base and J lost 0, with 6 bases in between. TCRdb's copy holds only in-frame clones and misses some; the assay was immunoSEQ multiplex PCR. The repertoire has hundreds of thousands of clones, approximately 83% of them found once; the top ten carry about 0.0098%. These data are also associated with another study on human thymus T cells. This second report adds: Donors consisted of healthy Finnish infants (having corrective surgery for congenital heart defects). Resections from corrective heart surgery supplied the thymus tissue. There appeared to be biased usage of V and J genes in thymic and blood repertoires. Related reports documented highly overlapping thymic repertoires among unrelated individuals.

The sequencing sample was made of thymocytes. The rearrangement links TRBV25-1 to TRBJ1-2; D not resolved. This sequence was found in a girl under three years old with a congenital heart defect. The CDR3 DNA sequence: TGTGCCAGCAGTGAATCACAGACTAACTATGGCTACACCTTC. This codes for CASSESQTNYGYTF.